This entry lists 21 T cell receptor beta chains sequenced from one sample in a study of OX40 agonist ivuxolimab in advanced cancers. Libraries were prepared by immunoSEQ multiplex PCR; TCRdb keeps only in-frame clonotypes and omits some of them. Found here are about 60,000 clones, approximately 80% of them singletons; the top ten hold 1.9%. The starting material was CD4+ or CD8+ T cells sorted from blood, obtained in a trial of the OX40 agonist ivuxolimab. The receptors were sampled from an adult with an advanced solid tumor such as melanoma, head and neck, liver or kidney cancer.

The J gene is TRBJ2-3, the V gene TRBV18; D is unclear. The V end was cut by 2 bases, the J end by 3 bases, with 12 bases between. Germline V lookup: CDR1 KGHSH, CDR2 LQKENI. This CDR3 spans 15 amino acids. CDR3 sequence: CASSPGLELTDTQYF. In DNA form, the CDR3 reads TGTGCCAGCTCACCAGGCCTAGAATTGACAGATACGCAGTATTTT.

CDR3 amino acids: CASASWQSAYEQYF. The CDR3, as DNA: TGTGCCAGTGCCTCTTGGCAGTCTGCCTACGAGCAGTACTTC. The rearrangement uses TRBV19 and TRBJ2-7; D call uncertain. Germline V gene sequence: CDR1 LNHDA, CDR2 SQIVND (reference sequence). Trimming cost V 8 bases and J 2 bases, with 16 bases left between them. The CDR3 length is 14 residues.

The CDR3 spells CASSPRGSYNEQFF. CDR3 nucleotides: TGTGCCAGCAGCCCCCGGGGGTCCTACAATGAGCAGTTCTTC. V usage is TRBV11-3 and J usage is TRBJ2-1; weak D call: TRBD2 (6 bases). The CDR3 runs to 14 residues. Trimming took 5 bases from V and 1 from J, leaving 9 bases between them. Germline CDR1 reads SGHNT; CDR2 reads YENEEA. Full variable domain (remainder filled in from reference TRBV11-3 and TRBJ2-1): EAGVVQSPRYKIIEKKQPVAFWCNPISGHNTLYWYLQNLGQGPELLIRYENEEAVDDSQLPKDRFSAERLKGVDSTLKIQPAELGDSAVYLCASSPRGSYNEQFFGPGTRLTVL.

The V call is TRBV13, the J call TRBJ2-1; D might be TRBD1 (6 bases). V was trimmed by 0 bases and J by 4 bases, leaving 13 bases between them. Per germline, CDR1 PRHDT and CDR2 FYEKMQ (reference sequence). The CDR3 sequence is 16 residues long. DNA for the CDR3: TGTGCCAGCAGCTTAGGCAACACAGGGCAATACAATGAGCAGTTCTTC. Its translation: CASSLGNTGQYNEQFF.

The chain has TRBV4-1 and TRBJ2-7, with D perhaps matching TRBD1 (5 bases). Trimming removed 3 bases at V and 3 bases at J, with 12 bases between. The CDR3 is made up of 14 amino acids. Germline CDR1 is MGHRA and CDR2 is YSYEKL. CDR3 sequence: CASSHSGPIYEQYF. CDR3 nucleotide sequence: TGCGCCAGCAGCCATTCAGGGCCCATCTACGAGCAGTACTTC.

V is TRBV7-2 and J is TRBJ2-3, with 13 bases fitting TRBD2. After removal of 6 bases from V and 0 bases from J, the junction contained 3 bases not matched to a gene. Germline CDR1 SGHTA, CDR2 FQGNSA. The CDR3 contains 16 residues. CDR3: CASRPGLAGSTDTQYF. The CDR3 region has the DNA TGTGCCAGCAGGCCGGGACTAGCGGGAAGCACAGATACGCAGTATTTT.

This clone came up a few times. The chain carries TRBV29-1 and TRBJ2-3, with 8 bases matching TRBD2. V shed 4 bases, J shed 8 bases, and the junction held 8 bases outside the gene matches. Germline CDR1 is SQVTM and CDR2 is ANQGSEA. The CDR3 sequence is 13 residues long. CDR3 nucleotides: TGCAGCGTTGCGGGACTAGACGCGGTTACGCAGTATTTT. It is translated as CSVAGLDAVTQYF.

The chain employs TRBV28 and TRBJ2-5; no firm D call. The CDR3 is 15 residues long. The germline gives CDR1 MDHEN, CDR2 SYDVKM. The germline V and J ends were trimmed by 5 bases and 1 base, with 14 bases remaining between them. CDR3 sequence (DNA): TGTGCCAGCAGTCCCCACGGTTGGGCCCAAGAGACCCAGTACTTC. Residues: CASSPHGWAQETQYF.

V usage is TRBV10-3 and J usage is TRBJ2-5, with D perhaps matching TRBD1 (6 bases). Judging by the DNA end, TRBJ2-7 fits better; the J call may be wrong. CDR1 ENHRY and CDR2 SYGVKD come from the germline V gene. The CDR3 spans 17 residues. CDR3 nucleotides: TGTGCCATCAGTGAGTCGACAGGACAGCATCCCACCTACGAGCAGTACTTC. Its protein is CAISESTGQHPTYEQYF.

The CDR3 reads CASRQLASYGYTF. The CDR3 bases are TGTGCCAGCCGACAGCTAGCTAGCTATGGCTACACCTTC. This chain joins TRBV6-6 and TRBJ1-2, with TRBD1 as a possible D gene (5 bases). The CDR3 spans 13 residues. The germline V and J ends were trimmed by 8 bases and 4 bases, with 14 bases remaining between them. CDR1 and CDR2 from the germline V gene are MNHNY and SVGAGI (reference sequence).

This clone was seen a handful of times. The rearrangement links TRBV30 to TRBJ2-1, with 7 bases matching TRBD2. Germline V gene sequence: CDR1 GTSNPN, CDR2 SVGIG (reference sequence). The CDR3 is 12 residues long. After removal of 2 bases from V and 9 bases from J, the junction contained 4 bases not matched to a gene. CDR3 sequence reads: CAWSRLAGEQFF. Written as DNA, the CDR3 is TGTGCCTGGAGTCGACTAGCAGGTGAGCAGTTCTTC.

The V gene is TRBV7-9, the J gene TRBJ1-1; 9 positions match TRBD1. This CDR3 spans 15 amino acids. V lost 3 bases, J lost 4 bases, and 6 bases stayed unmatched. Germline lookup yields CDR1 SEHNR and CDR2 FQNEAQ (reference sequence). The CDR3 loop reads CASSFTGGKGTEAFF. The CDR3 DNA sequence: TGTGCCAGCAGCTTCACAGGGGGCAAGGGCACTGAAGCTTTCTTT. Variable domain in full (rest from reference TRBV7-9 and TRBJ1-1): DTGVSQNPRHKITKRGQNVTFRCDPISEHNRLYWYRQTLGQGPEFLTYFQNEAQLEKSRLLSDRFSAERPKGSFSTLEIQRTEQGDSAMYLCASSFTGGKGTEAFFGQGTRLTVV.

This clone was counted a few times. The chain joins TRBV15 to TRBJ1-1; D is perhaps TRBD1 (5 bases). V dropped 2 bases and J dropped 1 base, with 11 bases sitting between them. The CDR3 has 15 amino acids. The germline V gene encodes CDR1 LNHNV and CDR2 YYDKDF (reference sequence). The CDR3 is CATSRPEQGNTEAFF. The CDR3 DNA sequence: TGTGCCACCAGCAGACCAGAGCAGGGGAACACTGAAGCTTTCTTT.

This clone was counted between two and nine times. This chain uses TRBV5-6 with TRBJ2-7; 12 bases match TRBD2. V lost 8 bases, J lost 1 base, and 10 bases stayed unmatched. This CDR3 has 16 residues. CDR1 is SGHDT and CDR2 is YYEEEE in the germline V gene. The CDR3: CASSRLAGVQSYEQYF. In DNA, the CDR3 is TGTGCCAGTTCTCGACTAGCGGGAGTTCAGTCCTACGAGCAGTACTTC. The full variable domain, with the rest looked up from reference TRBV5-6 and TRBJ2-7, is DAGVTQSPTHLIKTRGQQVTLRCSPKSGHDTVSWYQQALGQGPQFIFQYYEEEERQRGNFPDRFSGHQFPNYSSELNVNALLLGDSALYLCASSRLAGVQSYEQYFGPGTRLTVT.

The V gene is TRBV7-6, the J gene TRBJ2-1, with 12 nucleotides matching TRBD2. The CDR3 is 17 residues long. Unmatched junction bases numbered 7, after V lost 7 bases and J lost 0 bases. The germline V gene encodes CDR1 SGHVS and CDR2 FNYEAQ. This CDR3 is CASTPSGRVSSYNEQFF. CDR3 in DNA: TGTGCCAGCACCCCTAGCGGGAGGGTAAGCTCCTACAATGAGCAGTTCTTC.

The rearrangement links TRBV4-3 to TRBJ2-1, with 8 bases lining up with TRBD1. This CDR3 is 14 amino acids long. In germline, CDR1 is LGHNA, CDR2 YSLEER. With V trimmed by 3 bases and J by 8 bases, 6 bases remained unmatched. CDR3: CASSQMDRVDEQFF. The CDR3 DNA reads as TGCGCCAGCAGCCAGATGGACAGGGTAGATGAGCAGTTCTTC.

The table lists this clone with a few counts. The V call is TRBV21-1, the J call TRBJ2-7; TRBD1 is taken as the D call from the table, unchecked against the DNA. TRBV21-1 is assigned pseudogene status. The CDR3 spans 14 residues. The CDR3: CASSKFSGDRGRYV. The CDR3 bases are TGTGCCAGCAGCAAATTCTCCGGGGACAGGGGGCGATACGTC.

Turning to this clone: Relative to the germline gene, one junction end is altered; a read error may explain this. The DNA for the CDR3 is TGTGTCAGCAGCCCGATGGGACAGATGAATGAAAAACTGTTTTTT. Translation gives CVSSPMGQMNEKLFF. The V call is TRBV7-9, the J call TRBJ1-4, with 7 nucleotides matching TRBD1. The germline V gene encodes CDR1 SEHNR and CDR2 FQNEAQ (reference sequence). The length of the CDR3 is 15 residues.

The V call is TRBV10-3, the J call TRBJ2-3; 10 bases align to TRBD2. J gave up 0 bases and V 2 bases, and 2 bases lay outside the gene matches. Germline CDR1 and CDR2: ENHRY and SYGVKD. This CDR3 has 16 amino acids. CDR3 region: CAISEGSGRSTDTQYF. The CDR3 DNA is TGTGCCATCAGTGAGGGTAGCGGGAGGAGCACAGATACGCAGTATTTT.

V is TRBV6-5 and J is TRBJ1-2; D gene ambiguous. Germline V gene data show CDR1 as MNHEY and CDR2 as SVGAGI. V was pared by 6 bases and J by 13 bases, with 15 bases between. This CDR3 comprises 11 residues. CDR3 sequence: CASSHDQAGTF. DNA of the CDR3: TGTGCCAGCAGCCATGACCAAGCGGGCACCTTC.

The gene calls are TRBV7-2 and TRBJ2-7; 7 bases are a match to TRBD1. V lost 6 bases to trimming and J lost 0 bases; unmatched junction nucleotides: 5. CDR1 is SGHTA, CDR2 FQGNSA, per germline. The CDR3 loop spans 14 amino acids. Written as DNA, the CDR3 is TGTGCCAGCAGTCGAGGGACAGTCTCCTACGAGCAGTACTTC. Translating gives CASSRGTVSYEQYF. Complete variable domain (other parts from reference TRBV7-2 and TRBJ2-7): GAGVSQSPSNKVTEKGKDVELRCDPISGHTALYWYRQSLGQGLEFLIYFQGNSAPDKSGLPSDRFSAERTGGSVSTLTIQRTQQEDSAVYLCASSRGTVSYEQYFGPGTRLTVT.